What follows describes a single T cell receptor beta chain. Its cognate antigen is unknown. This clone may be a read error of a much larger clone one base away. Amplified material comprised TCR beta CDR3 regions derived from RNA transcripts. The workflow started with a first-round RT-PCR run with HTBI primers and then moved on to a second-round multiplex PCR. A single record per CDR3 protein comes from TCRdb applying MiXCR to the multiplex PCR reads. The sample gives about 380,000 distinct CDR3 sequences, less than 20% of which show up once; 5.5% to 7% is in the top ten. This entry comes from a study of Graves' ophthalmopathy and Graves' hyperthyroidism. Other autoimmune disease, uncontrolled infection, pregnancy and lactation led to exclusion. The PBMCs originated from approximately 10 ml of fresh peripheral blood. This CDR3 has 15 residues. Germline CDR1 SEHNR, CDR2 FQNEAQ (reference sequence). Study findings and constraints: Ophthalmopathy versus stable hyperthyroidism: 13-signature model gave around 85% sensitivity, 75% to 82% specificity.

The source material was peripheral blood. This sequence originates from a woman between 18 and 30 years old with stable Graves' hyperthyroidism. V and J are TRBV7-9 and TRBJ1-1; TRBD1 is a possible D gene (5 bases). The CDR3 here is CASSLAGGRDTESFF. In DNA form, the CDR3 reads TGTGCCAGCAGCTTAGCGGGGGGGAGAGACACTGAATCTTTCTTT.